The 29 T cell receptor beta chains presented below share a single source sample, sequenced in a study of response to subunit inactivated influenza vaccine. TCRdb re-analysed the RT-PCR reads in MiXCR, keeping a single row per CDR3 protein. The sample includes approximately 680,000 distinct CDR3 sequences, 15% to 17% of them seen just once. The source was PBMCs from blood, collected about 12 days after vaccination. The receptors derive from a man in his fifties or sixties who received an inactivated influenza vaccine.

The DNA for the CDR3 is TGTGCCAGCCGGTCGTTTTCCACTGAAGCTTTCTTT. Translating it yields CASRSFSTEAFF. The V call is TRBV6-1, the J call TRBJ1-1; D gene uncertain. CDR3 size: 12 residues. V was shortened by 8 bases and J by 4 bases, with 11 bases between the two germline ends. Germline V lookup: CDR1 MNHNS, CDR2 SASEGT.

The chain joins TRBV12-3 or TRBV12-4 to TRBJ2-5; 8 bases match TRBD1. The CDR3 is 15 amino acids. The trim removed 3 bases at V and 2 bases at J, leaving 5 bases unmatched. The DNA of the CDR3 is TGTGCCAGCAGTTTGGACAGGGTCCTTCAAGAGACCCAGTACTTC. It specifies CASSLDRVLQETQYF.

This clonotype came up many times. V usage is TRBV7-9 and J usage is TRBJ2-7, with a tentative D call TRBD2 (6 bases). This CDR3 spans 11 amino acids. V lost 5 bases to trimming and J lost 7 bases, with 9 bases between them. Looked up from germline, CDR1 is SEHNR and CDR2 is FQNEAQ (reference sequence). CDR3 coding DNA: TGTGCCAGCAGCCCTGGGGGGGAGCAGTACTTC. Translation gives CASSPGGEQYF.

This clonotype was counted only a few times. The genes are TRBV20-1 and TRBJ2-3; TRBD1 might be the D (6 bases). The ends were cut back, 3 bases at V and 2 bases at J, with 12 bases in the middle. In germline, CDR1 is DFQATT, CDR2 SNEGSKA (reference sequence). The CDR3 runs 14 residues. The CDR3 coding sequence is TGCAGTGCTAGGACAGGCCTGTCCACAGATACGCAGTATTTT. Protein: CSARTGLSTDTQYF.

The chain has TRBV20-1 and TRBJ2-7, with D possibly being TRBD1 (5 bases). Germline CDR1 is DFQATT and CDR2 is SNEGSKA (reference sequence). The CDR3 consists of 13 residues. V was pared by 0 bases and J by 3 bases, with 9 bases between. The CDR3 is CSARDDSFYEQYF. The CDR3 bases are TGCAGTGCTAGAGATGACAGCTTCTACGAGCAGTACTTC.

V usage is TRBV7-2 and J usage is TRBJ2-2; 14 bases are a match to TRBD2. The length of the CDR3 is 23 residues. The germline CDR1 and CDR2 sequences are SGHTA and FQGNSA. The ends lost 6 bases at V and 1 base at J; junction bases unmatched: 22. Here the CDR3 reads CASRGLRVTGTSGSLMNTGELFF. For the CDR3, the DNA is TGTGCCAGCAGGGGACTTCGAGTGACAGGGACTAGCGGGAGTCTAATGAACACCGGGGAGCTGTTTTTT.

This clonotype was counted only a few times. The chain combines TRBV2 with TRBJ2-3; TRBD1 matches at 10 bases. CDR3 length: 14 residues. Germline CDR1 and CDR2: SNHLY and FYNNEI. J lost 2 bases, V lost 4 bases, and 0 bases had no gene match. The chain's CDR3 is CASSGQGATDTQYF. CDR3 bases: TGTGCCAGCAGTGGACAGGGGGCCACAGATACGCAGTATTTT.

This clonotype was counted between two and nine times. In DNA form, the CDR3 reads TGCAGTGCTAGCGAGGGGTACATTCAGTACTTC. This codes for CSASEGYIQYF. The chain combines TRBV20-1 with TRBJ2-4; D tentatively reads TRBD1 or TRBD2 (5 bases each). The V and J ends lost 3 bases and 8 bases respectively, with 8 bases between them. CDR3 size: 11 residues. Germline CDR1 reads DFQATT; CDR2 reads SNEGSKA (reference sequence).

In this sample, this clonotype turned up a few times. This sequence joins TRBV20-1 and TRBJ2-1; no clear D. In germline, CDR1 is DFQATT, CDR2 SNEGSKA (reference sequence). The ends were cut back, 4 bases at V and 4 bases at J, with 8 bases in the middle. This CDR3 region has 12 residues. CDR3 bases: TGCAGTGCTACCGCAGGTTACAATGAGCAGTTCTTC. This encodes CSATAGYNEQFF.

The sample holds many counts of this clonotype. The rearrangement joins TRBV5-1 to TRBJ1-1, with D uncertain. CDR3 length: 14 residues. Germline V gene data show CDR1 as SGHRS and CDR2 as YFSETQ. The germline V and J ends were trimmed by 1 base and 1 base, with 8 bases remaining between them. The CDR3 reads CASSLSGQNTEAFF. As DNA, the CDR3 is TGCGCCAGCAGCTTGTCTGGGCAGAACACTGAAGCTTTCTTT. Drawing the rest from reference TRBV5-1 and TRBJ1-1, the complete variable domain is KAGVTQTPRYLIKTRGQQVTLSCSPISGHRSVSWYQQTPGQGLQFLFEYFSETQRNKGNFPGRFSGRQFSNSRSEMNVSTLELGDSALYLCASSLSGQNTEAFFGQGTRLTVV.

The genes are TRBV11-2 and TRBJ1-4; D is unresolved. CDR1 is SGHAT, CDR2 FQNNGV, per germline. V gave up 6 bases and J gave up 9 bases, with 14 bases separating them. The CDR3 length is 13 residues. The CDR3 loop reads CASRNLRSKKLFF. The CDR3 DNA is TGTGCCAGCAGAAACCTACGTTCCAAAAAACTGTTTTTT. The variable domain in full, with the rest retrieved from reference TRBV11-2 and TRBJ1-4, is EAGVAQSPRYKIIEKRQSVAFWCNPISGHATLYWYQQILGQGPKLLIQFQNNGVVDDSQLPKDRFSAERLKGVDSTLKIQPAKLEDSAVYLCASRNLRSKKLFFGSGTQLSVL.

This chain uses TRBV3-1 with TRBJ1-4; 7 nucleotides agree with TRBD1. With V trimmed by 3 bases and J by 7 bases, 8 bases remained unmatched. The CDR3 spans 15 residues. CDR1 and CDR2 (germline): LGHDT, YNNKEL (reference sequence). This CDR3 is CASSHWDSSGEKLFF. The CDR3 coding sequence is TGTGCCAGCAGCCACTGGGACAGCTCGGGTGAAAAACTGTTTTTT.

This clonotype showed up just a few times. This rearrangement joins TRBV14 to TRBJ2-7; D is unclear. Trimming left V 1 base short and J 1 base short, with 8 bases between. Germline V gene sequence: CDR1 SGHDN, CDR2 FVKESK. This CDR3 has 14 amino acids. The CDR3 reads CASSQVTASYEQYF. The CDR3 nucleotides are TGTGCCAGCAGCCAAGTGACGGCGTCCTACGAGCAGTACTTC.

This clonotype was seen more than once but under ten times. The rearrangement joins TRBV15 to TRBJ2-5; D is possibly TRBD1 (6 bases). The germline V and J ends were trimmed by 7 bases and 2 bases, with 11 bases remaining between them. This CDR3 has 13 residues. Looked up from germline, CDR1 is LNHNV and CDR2 is YYDKDF (reference sequence). The CDR3 sequence: CATMQDRQETQYF. The CDR3, as DNA: TGTGCCACCATGCAGGACAGACAAGAGACCCAGTACTTC.

The V and J genes are TRBV18 and TRBJ2-3, with 7 bases lining up with TRBD2. The CDR3 covers 14 residues. V trimming: 2 bases; J trimming: 4 bases; junction bases outside the gene matches: 3. Germline V lookup: CDR1 KGHSH, CDR2 LQKENI. DNA for the CDR3: TGTGCCAGCTCACCAGCGGGAGTCCCAGATACGCAGTATTTT. Amino acids: CASSPAGVPDTQYF.

This clonotype was seen at least ten times. The J gene is TRBJ2-3, the V gene TRBV28, with TRBD2 matching 7 bases. The CDR3 has 14 amino acids. Germline CDR1 and CDR2: MDHEN and SYDVKM. After removal of 7 bases from V and 5 bases from J, the junction contained 9 bases not matched to a gene. The CDR3 DNA reads as TGTGCCAGCACCCTCTGGGGGGGGAGAGATACGCAGTATTTT. This codes for CASTLWGGRDTQYF.

This clonotype was counted ten times or more. In nucleotides, the CDR3 is TGTGCCAGCAGTTTATGGGGGGAGAACACTGAAGCTTTCTTT. Translated, it gives CASSLWGENTEAFF. The rearrangement joins TRBV12-3 or TRBV12-4 to TRBJ1-1; tentative D call: TRBD1 (5 bases). Trimming removed 2 bases at V and 1 base at J, with 8 bases between. This CDR3 has 14 amino acids.

J is TRBJ2-7 and V is TRBV7-9; TRBD1 matches 9 bases. The CDR3 contains 14 residues. The V segment lost 4 bases and the J segment 3 bases; nucleotides outside the gene matches: 4. The germline CDR1 and CDR2 sequences are SEHNR and FQNEAQ (reference sequence). The CDR3 reads CASSSRQGDYEQYF. The CDR3 DNA reads as TGTGCCAGCAGCTCCAGACAGGGGGACTACGAGCAGTACTTC.

In nucleotides, the CDR3 is TGTGCCAGCAGCCAAGTGGAGGGAGCCAAAAACATTCAGTACTTC. Translated: CASSQVEGAKNIQYF. J is TRBJ2-4 and V is TRBV3-1; D is perhaps TRBD2 (6 bases). Trimming cost V 1 base and J 0 bases, with 7 bases left between them. Looked up from germline, CDR1 is LGHDT and CDR2 is YNNKEL (reference sequence). The CDR3 is 15 residues long. Filled out from reference TRBV3-1 and TRBJ2-4, the complete variable domain reads DTAVSQTPKYLVTQMGNDKSIKCEQNLGHDTMYWYKQDSKKFLKIMFSYNNKELIINETVPNRFSPKSPDKAHLNLHINSLELGDSAVYFCASSQVEGAKNIQYFGAGTRLSVL.

This clonotype was observed a handful of times. The J gene is TRBJ2-7, the V gene TRBV27; D is uncertain. With 5 bases removed from V and 2 bases from J, the gap between germline ends came to 13 bases. The germline gives CDR1 MNHEY, CDR2 SMNVEV (reference sequence). The CDR3 totals 14 residues. CDR3 sequence reads: CASSLRVGAYEQYF. In DNA, the CDR3 is TGTGCCAGCAGTCTCCGGGTTGGGGCCTACGAGCAGTACTTC.

This clonotype was found a few times. The chain's CDR3 is CSARPKERAGGEQYF. DNA for the CDR3: TGCAGTGCTAGACCCAAGGAGCGGGCAGGGGGGGAGCAGTACTTC. The chain uses TRBV20-1 and TRBJ2-7; D is possibly TRBD1 (7 bases). This CDR3 contains 15 residues. Germline V gene data show CDR1 as DFQATT and CDR2 as SNEGSKA (reference sequence). With 2 bases removed from V and 7 bases from J, the gap between germline ends came to 21 bases.

The chain recombines TRBV6-5 with TRBJ2-5; no clear D gene. The CDR3 spans 14 residues. The V end was cut by 0 bases, the J end by 1 base, with 6 bases between. Germline lookup yields CDR1 MNHEY and CDR2 SVGAGI. CDR3 sequence (DNA): TGTGCCAGCAGTTACTCGCAGAGCCAAGAGACCCAGTACTTC. It encodes CASSYSQSQETQYF.

This clonotype was seen a handful of times. V is TRBV15 and J is TRBJ2-1; D call uncertain. Per the germline V gene, CDR1 is LNHNV and CDR2 is YYDKDF (reference sequence). The CDR3 spans 17 residues. V was cut by 0 bases and J by 0 bases, with 12 bases left in between. CDR3 sequence (DNA): TGTGCCACCAGCAGAGATCGTGCTACCATCTCCTACAATGAGCAGTTCTTC. It encodes CATSRDRATISYNEQFF.

This CDR3 reads CASSLRHYTDTQYF. CDR3 DNA: TGTGCCAGCAGCCTAAGACATTACACAGATACGCAGTATTTT. V is TRBV14 and J is TRBJ2-3; D call uncertain. V was trimmed by 4 bases and J by 2 bases, leaving 10 bases between them. The CDR3 contains 14 residues. CDR1 SGHDN and CDR2 FVKESK come from the germline V gene.

In its sample, this clonotype was seen a few times. The chain combines TRBV10-3 with TRBJ2-1; D not resolved. This CDR3 contains 15 residues. Germline CDR1 reads ENHRY; CDR2 reads SYGVKD. The V gene lost 0 bases and the J gene lost 10 bases, with 16 bases spanning the gap. CDR3 protein: CAISESQARSAEQFF. CDR3 nucleotides: TGTGCCATCAGTGAGTCGCAAGCGCGAAGTGCCGAGCAGTTCTTC.

CDR3 in DNA: TGTGCCAGCGGGGACATCCTCTACGAGCAGTACTTC. Its protein is CASGDILYEQYF. This sequence joins TRBV6-5 and TRBJ2-7, with D possibly being TRBD1 (6 bases). CDR1 and CDR2 (germline): MNHEY, SVGAGI. The V gene lost 8 bases and the J gene lost 3 bases, with 11 bases spanning the gap. The CDR3 length is 12 residues.

This clonotype was recorded a few times. The chain carries TRBV24-1 and TRBJ2-7; the match to TRBD2 covers 12 bases. The CDR3 is made up of 15 amino acids. CDR1 and CDR2 from the germline V gene are KGHDR and SFDVKD. The junction had 3 bases not matched to a gene; V was cut back by 3 bases and J by 4 bases. The CDR3 coding sequence is TGTGCCACCAGTGATCCGGGACTAGCGGGTTACGAGCAGTACTTC. This codes for CATSDPGLAGYEQYF.

The chain uses TRBV9 and TRBJ2-5; TRBD2 matches at 7 bases. CDR3 length: 15 amino acids. Trimming took 5 bases from V and 2 from J; bases not matched to a gene: 9. In germline, CDR1 is SGDLS, CDR2 YYNGEE. The CDR3 coding sequence is TGTGCCAGCAGTCCAAGCGGGGTCAGTCAAGAGACCCAGTACTTC. It translates to CASSPSGVSQETQYF. The full variable domain, with the rest looked up from reference TRBV9 and TRBJ2-5, is DSGVTQTPKHLITATGQRVTLRCSPRSGDLSVYWYQQSLDQGLQFLIQYYNGEERAKGNILERFSAQQFPDLHSELNLSSLELGDSALYFCASSPSGVSQETQYFGPGTRLLVL.

This clonotype was detected a few times. The V gene is TRBV20-1, the J gene TRBJ2-7; TRBD2 agrees at 10 bases. V shed 2 bases, J shed 3 bases, and the junction held 4 bases outside the gene matches. The CDR3 contains 14 residues. CDR1 DFQATT and CDR2 SNEGSKA come from the germline V gene (reference sequence). CDR3 protein: CSARIASGSYEQYF. CDR3 nucleotide sequence: TGCAGTGCTAGAATCGCTAGCGGGAGCTACGAGCAGTACTTC.